This T cell receptor (beta chain) was obtained from a study of T-cell reconstitution after alpha-beta-depleted transplantation in children. Findings and limits, study-wide: Several hundred expanded graft clones reportedly gave rise to the alpha-beta T cells present about two months after transplant. Surviving recipient T cells and intrathymic progenitors accounted for some patients' high TCRbeta diversity at day 60.

Looked up from germline, CDR1 is KGHDR and CDR2 is SFDVKD. The CDR3 extends over 15 amino acids. J was trimmed by 5 bases and V by 5 bases; bases with no gene match: 8. The library targeted TCRbeta and was prepared with unique molecular identifiers. In TCRdb, the PCR reads were re-called with MiXCR into one record per CDR3 protein. The table has about 510,000 distinct CDR3 sequences, 11% seen once; the top ten hold 11% to 15%. With respect to this clonotype: As yet, its antigen is unknown.

The V and J genes are TRBV24-1 and TRBJ2-1, with 7 positions matching TRBD2. Sequencing was performed on PBMCs, mostly from graft donor cells, taken 180 days after TCRalphabeta/CD19-depleted stem cell transplant. The receptor's source is a female patient aged 2-9 years who had a stem cell transplant for aplastic anemia, so the T cells may come from the graft donor. The CDR3 sequence: CATSAAGRKDNEQFF. The DNA of the CDR3 is TGTGCCACCAGTGCAGCGGGACGGAAAGACAATGAGCAGTTCTTC.